The 5 T cell receptor beta chains listed next were all sequenced from one sample in a study of shared clonotypes between healthy human individuals (dated by TCRdb to the early 2020s). Library creation used the immunoSEQ multiplex PCR assay. Entries here come from immuneACCESS through TCRdb and include only in-frame sequences with V and J called. Some clones fail to appear in such tables; in the studies checked, an unresolved V gene covers under half of the shortfall, and the cause of the remainder is unknown. The sample records 780,000 or so clones, 72% of which are singletons. The top ten clonotypes cover approximately 1.7% of the sample. The sequenced sample consisted of memory CD4+ T cells sorted from blood. The sample's cell subset or site label is to be understood as: CD45RA-negative fraction. The origin of the receptors is a woman aged 25-40 years in good health.

CDR3 in DNA: TGTGCCAGCAGCTTAGGCGGACTAGCGGGAGTAAAGTACTTC. Encoded protein: CASSLGGLAGVKYF. V and J are TRBV11-2 and TRBJ2-7; 13 bases line up with TRBD2. Losses at the gene ends were 1 base for V and 11 bases for J; bases not matched to a gene: 5. Germline V lookup: CDR1 SGHAT, CDR2 FQNNGV. The length of the CDR3 is 14 residues. Together with reference TRBV11-2 and TRBJ2-7, the CDR3 gives the full variable domain: EAGVAQSPRYKIIEKRQSVAFWCNPISGHATLYWYQQILGQGPKLLIQFQNNGVVDDSQLPKDRFSAERLKGVDSTLKIQPAKLEDSAVYLCASSLGGLAGVKYFGPGTRLTVT.

The chain is built from TRBV28 and TRBJ2-1; D is unresolved. The CDR3 length is 16 residues. V was trimmed by 8 bases and J by 6 bases, leaving 23 bases between them. CDR1 MDHEN and CDR2 SYDVKM come from the germline V gene. In DNA form, the CDR3 reads TGTGCCAGCGGGCCTTATTCCGGGTCCTTATTCAATGAGCAGTTCTTC. Residues: CASGPYSGSLFNEQFF.

The chain carries TRBV6-6 and TRBJ2-1; 11 bases line up with TRBD2. The CDR3 runs to 16 residues. Germline values: CDR1 MNHNY, CDR2 SVGAGI (reference sequence). V shed 6 bases, J shed 4 bases, and the junction held 8 bases outside the gene matches. The CDR3 DNA is TGTGCCAGCAGATCCGGACTAGCGGGCGCGTACAATGAGCAGTTCTTC. It is translated as CASRSGLAGAYNEQFF.

The chain combines TRBV7-2 with TRBJ2-1, with 7 bases matching TRBD1. Trimming cost V 1 base and J 9 bases; bases outside gene matches: 3. CDR1 is SGHTA, CDR2 FQGNSA, per germline. This CDR3 spans 13 amino acids. The CDR3 nucleotides are TGTGCCAGCAGCTTAGGACAGGGAGCTGAGCAGTTCTTC. Protein sequence: CASSLGQGAEQFF.

The chain employs TRBV18 and TRBJ2-5; 7 bases line up with TRBD1. Germline CDR1 and CDR2: KGHSH and LQKENI. The CDR3 totals 14 residues. J lost 2 bases, V lost 6 bases, and 6 bases had no gene match. In nucleotides, the CDR3 is TGTGCCAGCTCGTCAGGGACAGTACAAGAGACCCAGTACTTC. Amino acids: CASSSGTVQETQYF.